This T cell receptor (beta chain) was obtained from a study of blood T cell repertoires in COVID-19 (dated by TCRdb to about 2020). Context from the whole study: The collaborator samples originated in the United States, Italy and Spain and spanned the acute and convalescent phases of COVID-19. The material from the prospective study consisted of cDNA or gDNA derived from T cells, B-cell-depleted T cells, or PBMCs. Samples came from the ongoing ImmuneRACE study (first 160 participants) plus 1,254 subjects from 6 global collaborators. Sample metadata almost always included a de-identified subject ID, COVID-19 status, age in years and sex. Subjects who had been exposed to COVID-19, were actively infected with it, or had recovered from it provided the deeply sampled blood TCRbeta repertoires that made up the dataset. The repertoires were released in a freely available public database meant as a resource for research on the immune response to SARS-CoV-2. Where available, HLA class I and class II types were taken from metadata supplied by the sample provider and were not determined by assay-based typing.

General study outcomes and caveats: How much clinical and demographic metadata was included differed by source and by participant, and the metadata was provided uncurated.

The immunoSEQ Assay, a bias-controlled multiplex PCR, was used to amplify TCRbeta CDR3 regions from genomic DNA. As for the authors' bioinformatics: The number of nucleated cells in each sample was estimated from the amplification of reference gene primers within the assay. To quantify the absolute abundance of each unique TCRbeta CDR3 rearrangement, sequence reads were collapsed and filtered. For each sample, productive Simpson clonality was calculated as the square root of Simpson's diversity index over productive rearrangements. TCRdb took this table from immuneACCESS and kept in-frame rearrangements with V and J called. Such tables lack part of the clones; where checked against another copy, unresolved V genes explain under half of the gap, and the rest is unexplained. V and J calls and clone size come straight from that table; D and trimming were deduced from the DNA. The sample yields under 200,000 clones; around 85% were counted once. The ten largest clones add up to about 1.2% of the sample.

For this clone: The antigen it binds to is not known. One base away there is no much larger clone; base qualities are not given.

Another Seattle source contributed samples from volunteer blood donors who had recovered from COVID-19. Each collaborating institution followed its own protocols to collect whole blood in K2EDTA tubes. For TCRbeta analysis, collaborator samples were shipped as frozen whole blood, as isolated PBMCs, or as DNA extracted from either sample type. The germline V gene sets CDR1 to KGHSH and CDR2 to LQKENI. V loses 5 bases, J loses 3 bases, and the germline ends lie 13 bases apart. The CDR3 numbers 14 residues from cysteine through phenylalanine. The retained sequence is limited to the CDR3, 42 bases, with the frame set at the first base.

Material for sequencing was peripheral blood. The chain couples TRBV18 to TRBJ2-5; the D gene is possibly TRBD1, with 6 bases matching. The clonotype comes from a man in his 60s who had recovered from COVID-19. The CDR3 is CASSGFAGEETQYF. The DNA sequence is as follows: TGTGCCAGCTCAGGTTTTGCAGGGGAAGAGACCCAGTACTTC. Where the CDR3 stops, the reference TRBV18 and TRBJ2-5 genes take over; the full variable domain is NAGVMQNPRHLVRRRGQEARLRCSPMKGHSHVYWYRQLPEEGLKFMVYLQKENIIDESGMPKERFSAEFPKEGPSILRIQQVVRGDSAAYFCASSGFAGEETQYFGPGTRLLVL.